These 2 T cell receptor beta chains originate from one sample sequenced in a study of shared clonotypes between healthy human individuals. Using immunoSEQ multiplex PCR, the repertoire was profiled, and TCRdb retains in-frame clones only, with some absent. The table includes around 2.1 million clones, 85% to 95% detected once. CD45RO-negative, CCR7-positively selected cells formed the naive CD8 fraction, excluding terminally differentiated effector memory CD45RA+ cells. The sample was naive CD8+ T cells from PBMCs. These receptors originate from a man in his late teens or twenties in good health. Some clones in this sample may be carry-over from other donors' samples.

The rearrangement joins TRBV2 to TRBJ2-5, with D possibly TRBD1 on 6 matching bases. Germline loops: CDR1 SNHLY, CDR2 FYNNEI. V gave up 7 bases and J gave up 5 bases, with 23 bases separating them. The CDR3 runs 16 residues. Here the CDR3 reads CASINRDTWAGETQYF. CDR3 nucleotides: TGTGCCAGCATAAACCGGGACACCTGGGCCGGGGAGACCCAGTACTTC.

This clone appeared a single time. CDR3 sequence reads: CASSGRSNEQFF. CDR3 sequence (DNA): TGTGCCAGCAGCGGGAGAAGTAATGAGCAGTTCTTC. V is TRBV7-9 and J is TRBJ2-1; maybe TRBD2 (5 bases). This CDR3 is 12 amino acids long. Germline V gene sequence: CDR1 SEHNR, CDR2 FQNEAQ (reference sequence). Trimming took off 5 bases at V and 7 bases at J, with 9 bases between the two ends.